The 2 T cell receptor beta chains below were found in one sample sequenced in a study of Tregs in tolerant kidney transplant recipients. TCRdb's copy holds only in-frame clones and misses some; the assay was immunoSEQ multiplex PCR. The sample includes roughly 45,000 clones, about 89% of them seen just once. Source material: Tregs from blood. The receptor set was obtained from a human donor in good health.

The rearrangement uses TRBV6-6 and TRBJ1-1; tentative D call: TRBD1 (6 bases). In germline, CDR1 is MNHNY, CDR2 SVGAGI (reference sequence). V was trimmed by 6 bases and J by 2 bases, leaving 13 bases between them. CDR3 length equals 14 residues. For the CDR3, the DNA is TGTGCCAGCAGGGAACAGGGTTACAACACTGAAGCTTTCTTT. It translates to CASREQGYNTEAFF.

V is TRBV10-2 and J is TRBJ2-5, with 11 positions matching TRBD2. The CDR3 runs 15 residues. J was trimmed by 2 bases and V by 6 bases; bases with no gene match: 5. Germline CDR1 WSHSY, CDR2 SAAADI. DNA of the CDR3: TGCGCCAGCAGGCAGCTAGCGGGGGGTCAAGAGACCCAGTACTTC. Residues: CASRQLAGGQETQYF.